What follows is one TCR beta chain and its context. As yet, its antigen is unknown. CDR3 length: 15 amino acids. Unmatched junction bases numbered 1, after V lost 4 bases and J lost 0 bases. CDR1 and CDR2 from the germline V gene are SGHVS and FQNEAQ. Using immunoSEQ multiplex PCR, the repertoire was profiled, and TCRdb retains in-frame clones only, with some absent. The table records millions of clones, roughly 91% of them present only once. The naive CD8 fraction comprised CD45RO-negative cells positively selected for CCR7 and excluded terminally differentiated effector memory CD45RA+ cells. The data are from a study of shared clonotypes between healthy human individuals. General observations from the study: Non-shared clonotypes were found to have lower generation probabilities than the clonotypes that were shared by all four of the sorted-subset donors. A generally larger estimated richness was seen in naive subsets than in memory subsets.

This TCR was recovered from a man aged 18 to 35 in good health. Some clones in this sample may be carry-over from other donors' samples. The sequenced material came from naive CD8+ T cells from PBMCs. This chain joins TRBV7-8 and TRBJ2-1; 9 bases are shared with TRBD1. CDR3 region: CASSWGQGSYNEQFF. The CDR3 DNA is TGTGCCAGCAGCTGGGGACAGGGCTCCTACAATGAGCAGTTCTTC.